This TCR beta chain comes out of a study of vaccination and CD4 T cells after COVID-19. Sample treatment: approximately nine-day PBMC culture with coronavirus spike peptide pools or control peptides (ViraFEST assay). Pre-COVID-19 pandemic sampling (2011-2018) yielded the unexposed donor's CD4+ T cells. First, ViraFEST expanded antigen-specific T cells with peptide pools, and next it sequenced the TCRs. Trimming left V 4 bases short and J 3 bases short, with 12 bases between. The CDR3 extends over 14 amino acids. Germline V gene sequence: CDR1 SGHTA, CDR2 FQGNSA. Sequencing of the DNA from cultured CD4+ T cells was carried out with the Oncomine TCR Beta short-read assay. Once CD4+ T cells had been cultured, genomic DNA was extracted from them. TCRdb passed the PCR reads through MiXCR, listing each CDR3 protein once. Seen here are some 11,000 distinct CDR3 sequences, 32% observed once, and the top ten hold 11% to 15%.

This clonotype was found a few times. Its antigen is undetermined. The sequenced sample consisted of CD4+ T cells from blood, cultured in vitro. The receptor was derived from a human donor in good health. J is TRBJ2-5 and V is TRBV7-2, with D tentatively TRBD1 or TRBD2 (5 bases each). CDR3 DNA sequence: TGTGCCAGCAGCTCGGGACCCTTCGAAGAGACCCAGTACTTC. Translation: CASSSGPFEETQYF.